A single TCR beta chain is shown here with its context. This entry belongs to a study of blood T cell repertoires in COVID-19. On the study more broadly: Samples taken during acute and convalescent COVID-19 were collected in the United States, Italy and Spain. From T cells, B-cell-depleted T cells, or PBMCs came the material, which was cDNA or gDNA.

Original methodology: By means of reference gene primer amplification, nucleated cell counts were estimated. The assay was immunoSEQ multiplex PCR, and TCRdb's table has in-frame clones only and misses some. The V and J calls and clone size are taken from that table; D and trimming were inferred from the DNA. The table has 150,000 to 200,000 clones, about three quarters seen once. Trimming cost V 9 bases and J 5 bases; bases outside gene matches: 5. CDR3 length: 12 amino acids. CDR1 and CDR2 (germline): KGHDR, SFDVKD. This sequence joins TRBV24-1 and TRBJ2-7; 8 bases agree with TRBD1. This clonotype was obtained from a man aged 60-69 years with acute or convalescent COVID-19. Sequenced input: peripheral blood. Written as DNA, the CDR3 is TGTGCCACCGCGGACAGGGATAACGAGCAGTACTTC. Translation gives CATADRDNEQYF.